This T cell receptor beta chain appears in the sequencing data of a study of cytomegalovirus exposure and HLA in healthy donors. Notes on this clone: What it binds is not known.

CDR3 length: 13 amino acids. V lost 7 bases and J 9 bases, leaving 19 bases between the germline ends. Germline V gives CDR1 SNHLY, CDR2 FYNNEI. Sequenced by immunoSEQ multiplex PCR; TCRdb stores in-frame clones only, minus some. The data show roughly 250,000 clones, with 70% to 90% seen just once and 1% to 1.5% held by the top ten. The validation cohort, a group of under 150 subjects, included the donors and was separate from the roughly 620-subject first cohort. The study, taken as a whole, reports: The study listed approximately 160 cytomegalovirus-associated TCR beta chains. As confirmed in vitro, three CMV-associated chains were specific for CMV antigens. A later analysis found first-cohort TCR clusters tended to co-occur in the 90 to 150 validation repertoires.

Sequencing was done on a sample of PBMCs. The rearrangement uses TRBV2 and TRBJ2-7; a possible D gene is TRBD2 (5 bases). The sequence was obtained from a woman in her 30s in good health and CMV-seropositive. For the CDR3, the DNA is TGTGCCAGCATGCTCCCTTTCAGCGGAGCGCAGTACTTC. Translation: CASMLPFSGAQYF.